These T cell receptor beta chains were read from a single sample in a study of blood T cells in healthy people across ages. TCRdb re-analysed the 5' RACE reads in MiXCR, keeping a single row per CDR3 protein. The sample lists 650,000 to 1,000,000 distinct CDR3 sequences, around 36% seen once, with about an eighth in the top ten. The material sequenced was blood. The receptors originated from a man between 18 and 35 years old in good health. Each CDR3 is given with its conserved first and last residue. The order of the fields is CDR3 DNA, CDR3 protein, D gene, V gene, clone size, J gene. The D gene is left open where the match is weak. Clone size, where shown, is once, few, many, or a class for clones that have expanded.

DNA: TGTGCCAGCAGTTTCTCGAGGGGGAATGAAAAACTGTTTTTT
CDR3: CASSFSRGNEKLFF
D: NA
V: TRBV28
size: NA
J: TRBJ1-4

DNA: TGTGCCAGCAGCCATTCAGGGGACTATGGCTGCACCTTC
CDR3: CASSHSGDYGCTF
D: NA
V: TRBV7-3
size: NA
J: TRBJ1-2

DNA: TGTGCCAGCAGCTTGAGTATAGACAGGGGGCAGGAGCAGTACTTC
CDR3: CASSLSIDRGQEQYF
D: TRBD1
V: TRBV7-9
size: NA
J: TRBJ2-5

DNA: TGTGCCAGCAAACCGGGACTAGCGGGGGGGTTATCTAGCACAGATACGCAGTATTTT
CDR3: CASKPGLAGGLSSTDTQYF
D: TRBD2
V: TRBV12-3/TRBV12-4
size: NA
J: TRBJ2-3

DNA: TGTGCAAGCAGCTTAGCGGGGGCGCGAGACACAGATACGCAGTATTTT
CDR3: CASSLAGARDTDTQYF
D: TRBD2
V: TRBV11-2
size: NA
J: TRBJ2-3

DNA: TGTGCCAGCAGCTTAGGTGGTACAATGAACACTGAAGCTTTCTTT
CDR3: CASSLGGTMNTEAFF
D: NA
V: TRBV7-2
size: few
J: TRBJ1-1

DNA: TGTGCCAGCAGCCCCAGGTTCTCTAGCGGGGGGCCCGGTGAGCAGTTCTTC
CDR3: CASSPRFSSGGPGEQFF
D: TRBD2
V: TRBV7-2
size: NA
J: TRBJ2-1

DNA: TGCGCCAGCAGTTCCGGGACTTCGAAGTATTTT
CDR3: CASSSGTSKYF
D: NA
V: TRBV10-2
size: NA
J: TRBJ2-3

DNA: TGTGCCAGCACCCTGGGCACCGGGGAGCTGTTTTTT
CDR3: CASTLGTGELFF
D: NA
V: TRBV12-3/TRBV12-4
size: few
J: TRBJ2-2

DNA: TGCGCCAGCAGCTCCCGGGACAGGCCTTGTCCCTACGAGCAGTACTTC
CDR3: CASSSRDRPCPYEQYF
D: TRBD1
V: TRBV4-1
size: many
J: TRBJ2-7

DNA: TGTGCTAGTGGTTTGAGTTACTACGAGCAGTACTTC
CDR3: CASGLSYYEQYF
D: NA
V: TRBV12-5
size: NA
J: TRBJ2-7

DNA: TGTGCCAGCAACGGGGGAGGAGGCTATGGCTACACCTTC
CDR3: CASNGGGGYGYTF
D: NA
V: TRBV9
size: NA
J: TRBJ1-2

DNA: TGTGCCAGCAACCAAGGACAGTCAAAAGAGACCCAGTTCTTC
CDR3: CASNQGQSKETQFF
D: NA
V: TRBV12-3/TRBV12-4
size: NA
J: TRBJ2-1

DNA: TGCAGCGTTGCCAGGGGGGAGGTCACTGAAGCTTTCTTT
CDR3: CSVARGEVTEAFF
D: TRBD1
V: TRBV29-1
size: few
J: TRBJ1-1

DNA: TGTGCCAGCAGCTTTGAGCGGGGACACTACAAAGAGCAGTTCTTC
CDR3: CASSFERGHYKEQFF
D: NA
V: TRBV7-8
size: NA
J: TRBJ2-1

DNA: TGTGCCAGCAGTGAAATTCCCCGAGACAGCGATAGCTATGGCTACACCTTC
CDR3: CASSEIPRDSDSYGYTF
D: NA
V: TRBV6-1
size: NA
J: TRBJ1-2

DNA: TGTGCCAGCAGTTATTCGTTCACCTGGGTCGATGAGCAGTTCTTC
CDR3: CASSYSFTWVDEQFF
D: NA
V: TRBV6-2/TRBV6-3
size: NA
J: TRBJ2-1

DNA: TGTGCCAGCAGCACCAGGGGTTCCGCAACTAATGAAAAACTGTTTTTT
CDR3: CASSTRGSATNEKLFF
D: NA
V: TRBV5-5
size: few
J: TRBJ1-4

DNA: TGTGCCAGCAGCCAAGTGGGGGGGGGACCCTACAATGAGCAGTTCTTC
CDR3: CASSQVGGGPYNEQFF
D: TRBD2
V: TRBV3-1
size: NA
J: TRBJ2-1

DNA: TGTGCCAGCAGTTTATCCCTCGCTAGCAACACCGGGGAGCTGTTTTTT
CDR3: CASSLSLASNTGELFF
D: NA
V: TRBV27
size: few
J: TRBJ2-2

DNA: TGCTGCTGTGCCCTCACAGACTCTGGGGCCAACGTCCTGACTTTC
CDR3: CCCALTDSGANVLTF
D: NA
V: TRBV29-1
size: NA
J: TRBJ2-6

DNA: TGTGCCAGCAGTCCGGACAGGATAGGAGGCTACACCTTC
CDR3: CASSPDRIGGYTF
D: TRBD1
V: TRBV6-2/TRBV6-3
size: NA
J: TRBJ1-2

DNA: TGTGCCAGCAGTCCCGGACAGGGCCCTTCACCCCTCCACTTT
CDR3: CASSPGQGPSPLHF
D: TRBD1
V: TRBV12-3/TRBV12-4
size: few
J: TRBJ1-6

DNA: TGTGCCAGCAGCTTAGTGTGGGAGAGCATCGGGGAGCTGTTTTTT
CDR3: CASSLVWESIGELFF
D: NA
V: TRBV7-2
size: NA
J: TRBJ2-2

DNA: TGCGCCAGCAGCTTGGCAGCGCGAGGCACAGATACGCAGTATTTT
CDR3: CASSLAARGTDTQYF
D: NA
V: TRBV5-1
size: NA
J: TRBJ2-3

DNA: TGTGCCAGCAGCGTAGAAACCGGGGGGGCCTACGAGCAGTACTTC
CDR3: CASSVETGGAYEQYF
D: TRBD2
V: TRBV9
size: NA
J: TRBJ2-7

DNA: TGTGCCAGCAGTTTAGAATTTGGGGGGCTTGAAGCTTTCTTT
CDR3: CASSLEFGGLEAFF
D: NA
V: TRBV12-3/TRBV12-4
size: few
J: TRBJ1-1

DNA: TGTGCCAGCAGCCAAGGGAGAGGGGATGAGCAGTACTTC
CDR3: CASSQGRGDEQYF
D: NA
V: TRBV3-1
size: once
J: TRBJ2-7

DNA: TGTGCCAGCAGTACCTCGGGACCTTATTTGGCAAAACTGTTTTTT
CDR3: CASSTSGPYLAKLFF
D: NA
V: TRBV28
size: NA
J: TRBJ1-4

DNA: TGTGCCAGCAGCCAAGGGACAGCGGGGGGGAACGAGCAGTACTTC
CDR3: CASSQGTAGGNEQYF
D: TRBD2
V: TRBV4-2
size: NA
J: TRBJ2-7

DNA: TGCAGTGCTATTGCAGCGTCGGGGAGGGAGCAGTTCTTC
CDR3: CSAIAASGREQFF
D: NA
V: TRBV20-1
size: NA
J: TRBJ2-1

DNA: TGTGCCAGCAGTCTACAAGGGGGGGTCCAGAGCAATCAGCCCCAGCATTTT
CDR3: CASSLQGGVQSNQPQHF
D: NA
V: TRBV12-3/TRBV12-4
size: few
J: TRBJ1-5

DNA: TGTGCCAGCGAACTCGCCGGGGATTTAGGAGGCTACACCTTC
CDR3: CASELAGDLGGYTF
D: NA
V: TRBV27
size: many
J: TRBJ1-2

DNA: TGTGCCAGCAGCCGAGTCCATAATTCACCCCTCCACTTT
CDR3: CASSRVHNSPLHF
D: NA
V: TRBV7-2
size: many
J: TRBJ1-6

DNA: TGTGCCAGCAGTGCACAGGGGGGCACGGGGGGGGCTTTCTTT
CDR3: CASSAQGGTGGAFF
D: TRBD1
V: TRBV12-3/TRBV12-4
size: NA
J: TRBJ1-1

DNA: TGCGCCAGCAGCCGAACAGGGGGCTATGGAAACACCATATATTTT
CDR3: CASSRTGGYGNTIYF
D: TRBD1
V: TRBV4-1
size: NA
J: TRBJ1-3

DNA: TGTGCTAGCAGTGCAGGGAGTTCTGAGACCCAGTACTTC
CDR3: CASSAGSSETQYF
D: NA
V: TRBV28
size: NA
J: TRBJ2-5

DNA: TGTGCCAGCAGTTCCCATTCCGCGACAGAGAACACTGAAGCTTTCTTT
CDR3: CASSSHSATENTEAFF
D: NA
V: TRBV12-3/TRBV12-4
size: few
J: TRBJ1-1

DNA: TGTGCCAGCAGTTACTCGGGGCGGGGCACCTCCTACAATGAGCAGTTCTTC
CDR3: CASSYSGRGTSYNEQFF
D: NA
V: TRBV6-2/TRBV6-3
size: NA
J: TRBJ2-1

DNA: TGTGCCAGCAGTCAGGGGGACATAAAAGGGCCCCAGCATTTT
CDR3: CASSQGDIKGPQHF
D: TRBD1
V: TRBV12-3/TRBV12-4
size: few
J: TRBJ1-5

DNA: TGCGCCAGCCGGATGCCGGGGAAGAACACTGAAGCTTTCTTT
CDR3: CASRMPGKNTEAFF
D: NA
V: TRBV5-1
size: few
J: TRBJ1-1

DNA: TGCAGCGTTGTTGTCGGCGCCCCTGAAGCTTTCTTT
CDR3: CSVVVGAPEAFF
D: NA
V: TRBV29-1
size: NA
J: TRBJ1-1

DNA: TGCAGCGTTGTAATCACTGAAGCTTTCTTT
CDR3: CSVVITEAFF
D: NA
V: TRBV29-1
size: NA
J: TRBJ1-1

DNA: TGCAGTGCCATTCACAGGGAAGGATGGTCAGATACGCAGTATTTT
CDR3: CSAIHREGWSDTQYF
D: NA
V: TRBV20-1
size: NA
J: TRBJ2-3

DNA: TGTGCCACAAAACAGGGTAGGGATACTGAAGCTTTCTTT
CDR3: CATKQGRDTEAFF
D: NA
V: TRBV24-1
size: NA
J: TRBJ1-1

DNA: TGTGCCTGGAGTGCGACAGCTAACACTGAAGCTTTCTTT
CDR3: CAWSATANTEAFF
D: NA
V: TRBV30
size: NA
J: TRBJ1-1

DNA: TGTGCCAGCAGCCCCGGGACTCTAGGGTTGGATGAGCAGTTCTTC
CDR3: CASSPGTLGLDEQFF
D: NA
V: TRBV12-3/TRBV12-4
size: NA
J: TRBJ2-1

DNA: TGTGCCAGCAGCACCCAAGCGAACACTGAAGCTTTCTTT
CDR3: CASSTQANTEAFF
D: NA
V: TRBV7-3
size: NA
J: TRBJ1-1

DNA: TGTGCCTGGAGAACAGGGGGCACAGATACGCAGTATTTT
CDR3: CAWRTGGTDTQYF
D: TRBD1
V: TRBV30
size: NA
J: TRBJ2-3

DNA: TGTGCCAGCAGCTTGGGGCAGTCGCTCTATGGCTACACCTTC
CDR3: CASSLGQSLYGYTF
D: NA
V: TRBV5-6
size: NA
J: TRBJ1-2

DNA: TGCAGCGTCCGGACAGTCAACTCTGGAAACACCATATATTTT
CDR3: CSVRTVNSGNTIYF
D: NA
V: TRBV29-1
size: NA
J: TRBJ1-3

DNA: TGTGCCAGCAGCCAAGGGTCTAGCGGGAGGGAGACCCAGTACTTC
CDR3: CASSQGSSGRETQYF
D: TRBD2
V: TRBV3-1
size: few
J: TRBJ2-5

DNA: TGTGCCAGCAGCGGCACTAGCGGCGTCTACGAGCAGTACTTC
CDR3: CASSGTSGVYEQYF
D: TRBD2
V: TRBV7-8
size: NA
J: TRBJ2-7

DNA: TGCAGCGTTGAAAAAGACAGGGTGGGCACTGAAGCTTTCTTT
CDR3: CSVEKDRVGTEAFF
D: TRBD1
V: TRBV29-1
size: NA
J: TRBJ1-1

DNA: TGTGCCAGCAGCCAAGATCCTGCAGGGGGGAATAGAGATACGCAGTATTTT
CDR3: CASSQDPAGGNRDTQYF
D: NA
V: TRBV4-2
size: NA
J: TRBJ2-3

DNA: TGTGCCAGCAGCTTAGCTAATAACCATAATTCACCCCTCCACTTT
CDR3: CASSLANNHNSPLHF
D: NA
V: TRBV7-2
size: NA
J: TRBJ1-6

DNA: TGTGCCAGCAGCTTAGGGGCGGGCGCGGGCGAGAACGAGCAGTACTTC
CDR3: CASSLGAGAGENEQYF
D: NA
V: TRBV7-2
size: few
J: TRBJ2-7

DNA: TGTGCCAGCAGTAACAGGGCTGGTACTGAAGCTTTCTTT
CDR3: CASSNRAGTEAFF
D: NA
V: TRBV28
size: few
J: TRBJ1-1